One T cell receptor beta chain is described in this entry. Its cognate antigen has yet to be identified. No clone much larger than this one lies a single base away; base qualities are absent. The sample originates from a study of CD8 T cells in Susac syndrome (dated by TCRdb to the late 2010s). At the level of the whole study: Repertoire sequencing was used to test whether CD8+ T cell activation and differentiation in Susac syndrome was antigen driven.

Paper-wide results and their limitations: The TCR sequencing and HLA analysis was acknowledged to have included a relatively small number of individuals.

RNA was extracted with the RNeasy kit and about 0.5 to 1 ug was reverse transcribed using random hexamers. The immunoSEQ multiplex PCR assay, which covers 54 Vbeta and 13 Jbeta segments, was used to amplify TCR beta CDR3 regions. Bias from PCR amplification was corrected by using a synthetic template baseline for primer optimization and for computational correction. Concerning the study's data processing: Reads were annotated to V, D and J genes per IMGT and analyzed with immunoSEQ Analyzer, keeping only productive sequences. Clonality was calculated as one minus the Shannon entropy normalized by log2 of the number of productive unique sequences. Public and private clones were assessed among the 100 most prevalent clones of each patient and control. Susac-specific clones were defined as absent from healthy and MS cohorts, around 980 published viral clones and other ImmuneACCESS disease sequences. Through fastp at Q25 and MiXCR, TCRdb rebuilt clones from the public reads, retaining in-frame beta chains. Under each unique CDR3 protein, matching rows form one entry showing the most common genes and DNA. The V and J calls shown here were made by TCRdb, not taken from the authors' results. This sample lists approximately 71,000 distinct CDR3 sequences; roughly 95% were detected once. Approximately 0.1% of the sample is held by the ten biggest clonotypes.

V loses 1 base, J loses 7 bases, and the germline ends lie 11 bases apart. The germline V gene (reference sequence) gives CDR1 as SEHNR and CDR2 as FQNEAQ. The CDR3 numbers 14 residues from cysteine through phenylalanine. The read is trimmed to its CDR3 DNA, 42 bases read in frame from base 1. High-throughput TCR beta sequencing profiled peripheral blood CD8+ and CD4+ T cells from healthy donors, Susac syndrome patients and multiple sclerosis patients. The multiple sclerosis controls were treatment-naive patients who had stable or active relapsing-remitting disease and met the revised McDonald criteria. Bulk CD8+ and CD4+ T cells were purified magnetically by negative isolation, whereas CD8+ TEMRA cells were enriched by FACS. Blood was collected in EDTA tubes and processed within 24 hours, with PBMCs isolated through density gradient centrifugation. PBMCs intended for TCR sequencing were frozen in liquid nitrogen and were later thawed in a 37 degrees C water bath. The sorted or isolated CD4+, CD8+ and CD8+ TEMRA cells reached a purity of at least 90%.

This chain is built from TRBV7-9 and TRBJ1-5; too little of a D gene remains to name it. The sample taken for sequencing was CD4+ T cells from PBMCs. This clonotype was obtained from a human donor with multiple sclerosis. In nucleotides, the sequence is TGTGCCAGCAGCTTAGATAGGGAGGACCAGCCCCAGCATTTT. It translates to CASSLDREDQPQHF. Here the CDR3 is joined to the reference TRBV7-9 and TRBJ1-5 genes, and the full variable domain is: DTGVSQNPRHKITKRGQNVTFRCDPISEHNRLYWYRQTLGQGPEFLTYFQNEAQLEKSRLLSDRFSAERPKGSFSTLEIQRTEQGDSAMYLCASSLDREDQPQHFGDGTRLSIL.